Following are 32 T cell receptor beta chains from one sample sequenced in a study of cytomegalovirus exposure and HLA in healthy donors. In the PCR, 60 Vbeta and 13 Jbeta primers were used. Sequencing used immunoSEQ multiplex PCR; TCRdb keeps in-frame clones, though not all of them. The sample has about 43,000 clones, over 75% seen once. Input material: PBMCs. These receptors all stem from a man aged 50 to 60 in good health and CMV-seronegative.

The chain joins TRBV6-1 to TRBJ2-5, with 7 bases matching TRBD2. The germline gives CDR1 MNHNS, CDR2 SASEGT. The CDR3 sequence is 15 residues long. The trim removed 8 bases at V and 0 bases at J, leaving 9 bases unmatched. This chain's CDR3 is CASGAGLLYQETQYF. For the CDR3, the DNA is TGTGCCAGCGGAGCGGGACTTTTGTACCAAGAGACCCAGTACTTC.

The sample holds a few counts of this clone. V and J are TRBV10-3 and TRBJ1-5, with a possible D match to TRBD1 (6 bases). The CDR3 runs 14 residues. Trimming pared 6 bases from V and 4 bases from J, leaving 13 bases between. Germline loops: CDR1 ENHRY, CDR2 SYGVKD. Here the CDR3 DNA reads TGTGCCATCAGCTCTCGGACAGAAAATCAGCCCCAGCATTTT. Translated: CAISSRTENQPQHF.

The chain combines TRBV9 with TRBJ2-4, with unresolved D. The ends were cut back, 0 bases at V and 0 bases at J, with 7 bases in the middle. Germline V gene sequence: CDR1 SGDLS, CDR2 YYNGEE. This CDR3 region has 15 residues. The CDR3 loop reads CASSVDGLAKNIQYF. Here the CDR3 DNA reads TGTGCCAGCAGCGTAGACGGTCTAGCCAAAAACATTCAGTACTTC.

About this clone: Other DNA sequences in the same sample also yield this CDR3. The rearrangement links TRBV7-2 to TRBJ2-7, with D possibly matching TRBD1 (6 bases). The CDR3 runs 13 residues. Germline CDR1 SGHTA, CDR2 FQGNSA. V was cut by 5 bases and J by 5 bases, with 13 bases left in between. In DNA form, the CDR3 reads TGTGCCAGCAGCCTACAGGGCGTCGACGAGCAGTACTTC. The encoded protein is CASSLQGVDEQYF.

This rearrangement joins TRBV5-1 to TRBJ1-4, with TRBD1 matching 8 bases. The CDR3 has 16 amino acids. The J segment lost 1 base and the V segment lost 2 bases, leaving 4 bases of the junction unmatched. Germline V gene data show CDR1 as SGHRS and CDR2 as YFSETQ. The CDR3 DNA reads as TGCGCCAGCAGCTTAGGACAGGGAATAACTAATGAAAAACTGTTTTTT. Residues: CASSLGQGITNEKLFF.

The V gene is TRBV28, the J gene TRBJ2-7; D perhaps matches TRBD1 (6 bases). This CDR3 comprises 15 residues. Germline values: CDR1 MDHEN, CDR2 SYDVKM. The V end was cut by 8 bases, the J end by 5 bases, with 22 bases between. The CDR3 protein is CASLGGVGARDEQYF. The CDR3 nucleotides are TGTGCCAGCCTTGGGGGAGTGGGGGCGCGGGACGAGCAGTACTTC.

The count of this clone is one. This chain links TRBV5-1 with TRBJ2-2; 8 bases fit TRBD1. The ends lost 5 bases at V and 4 bases at J; junction bases unmatched: 7. The germline V gene has CDR1 SGHRS and CDR2 YFSETQ. This CDR3 has 15 residues. CDR3 coding DNA: TGCGCCAGCAGGCCGTCAACAGGGGGCACCGGGGAGCTGTTTTTT. This translates into CASRPSTGGTGELFF.

CDR3: CASSQEKQGSPLHF. For the CDR3, the DNA is TGCGCCAGCAGCCAAGAGAAACAGGGTTCACCCCTCCACTTT. V gene TRBV4-3 combines with J gene TRBJ1-6, with D possibly matching TRBD1 (6 bases). Per germline, CDR1 LGHNA and CDR2 YSLEER. The V end was cut by 0 bases, the J end by 9 bases, with 9 bases between. This CDR3 has 14 residues.

This chain joins TRBV27 and TRBJ2-7; TRBD2 agrees at 12 bases. This CDR3 spans 15 amino acids. V gave up 3 bases and J gave up 2 bases; unmatched junction bases: 2. CDR1 is MNHEY, CDR2 SMNVEV, per germline (reference sequence). The CDR3 DNA reads TGTGCCAGCAGTTTGGCTAGCGGGGGGGCCTACGAGCAGTACTTC. Translating it yields CASSLASGGAYEQYF.

This clone came up a few times. The chain is built from TRBV5-6 and TRBJ1-2, with TRBD1 identical over 7 bases. The CDR3 spans 14 residues. V lost 9 bases and J lost 8; bases outside the gene matches: 16. CDR1 is SGHDT, CDR2 YYEEEE, per germline. CDR3 in amino acids: CATRQRGPKGGYTF. CDR3 nucleotide sequence: TGTGCCACCAGGCAGAGGGGGCCTAAAGGGGGCTACACCTTC.

The chain is built from TRBV7-2 and TRBJ2-5; a weak D match, TRBD2 (7 bases). Germline V CDR1 and CDR2: SGHTA, FQGNSA. V lost 10 bases to trimming and J lost 0 bases, with 18 bases between them. The CDR3 length is 15 residues. CDR3 in amino acids: CATGEGGAYQETQYF. For the CDR3, the DNA is TGTGCCACCGGGGAGGGGGGGGCCTACCAAGAGACCCAGTACTTC.

This clone was observed a few times. The J gene is TRBJ2-7, the V gene TRBV4-3, with TRBD1 as a possible D gene (6 bases). Trimming removed 3 bases at V and 5 bases at J, with 17 bases between. The CDR3 has 15 residues. The germline V gene has CDR1 LGHNA and CDR2 YSLEER. CDR3 in amino acids: CASSQGQGQGNEQYF. The CDR3 bases are TGCGCCAGCAGCCAGGGCCAAGGCCAGGGGAACGAGCAGTACTTC.

This sequence joins TRBV11-2 and TRBJ2-3; D remains ambiguous. Trimming removed 1 base from V and 0 bases from J, with 5 bases in between. The CDR3 has 14 residues. Germline V gives CDR1 SGHAT, CDR2 FQNNGV. The CDR3 coding sequence is TGTGCCAGCAGCTTAGCGGTGAGCACAGATACGCAGTATTTT. Translation: CASSLAVSTDTQYF.

This clone was picked up a small number of times. The chain employs TRBV7-2 and TRBJ1-3, with D tentatively TRBD1 (6 bases). The CDR3 loop spans 16 amino acids. Trimming took off 5 bases at V and 0 bases at J, with 14 bases between the two ends. CDR1 and CDR2 (germline): SGHTA, FQGNSA. The CDR3 spells CASSRLGGRSGNTIYF. The CDR3 DNA is TGTGCCAGCAGCCGGCTCGGGGGGCGCTCTGGAAACACCATATATTTT. Full variable domain (remainder filled in from reference TRBV7-2 and TRBJ1-3): GAGVSQSPSNKVTEKGKDVELRCDPISGHTALYWYRQSLGQGLEFLIYFQGNSAPDKSGLPSDRFSAERTGGSVSTLTIQRTQQEDSAVYLCASSRLGGRSGNTIYFGEGSWLTVV.

Here the CDR3 reads CASSALAGGPPPYEQYF. CDR3 sequence (DNA): TGTGCCAGCAGTGCCCTAGCGGGGGGGCCCCCACCCTACGAGCAGTACTTC. The rearrangement uses TRBV25-1 and TRBJ2-7; 12 nucleotides line up with TRBD2. V lost 4 bases, J lost 2 bases, and 9 bases stayed unmatched. The CDR3 covers 17 residues. Germline V gene lookup returns CDR1 MGHDK and CDR2 SYGVNS.

This clone appeared once. The CDR3 is CASSYSSNSWNTEAFF. CDR3 DNA sequence: TGTGCCAGCAGTTACTCGAGTAACAGTTGGAACACTGAAGCTTTCTTT. J is TRBJ1-1 and V is TRBV6-5, with D unclear. V shed 0 bases and J shed 1 base, with 12 bases lying between them. Looked up from germline, CDR1 is MNHEY and CDR2 is SVGAGI. The CDR3 length is 16 residues.

V is TRBV6-6 and J is TRBJ2-7; a possible D gene is TRBD2 (6 bases). V was cut by 0 bases and J by 1 base, with 7 bases left in between. The CDR3 loop spans 14 amino acids. The germline CDR1 and CDR2 sequences are MNHNY and SVGAGI (reference sequence). DNA for the CDR3: TGTGCCAGCAGTTACTCGGGAGGTTCCTACGAGCAGTACTTC. Translating gives CASSYSGGSYEQYF.

V and J are TRBV7-9 and TRBJ1-2, with 9 nucleotides matching TRBD1. In germline, CDR1 is SEHNR, CDR2 FQNEAQ (reference sequence). V lost 2 bases to trimming and J lost 3 bases; unmatched junction nucleotides: 7. This CDR3 region has 16 residues. The CDR3 nucleotides are TGTGCCAGCAGCTTAAAGACAGGGGGAGGGGACTATGGCTACACCTTC. It encodes CASSLKTGGGDYGYTF.

The gene calls are TRBV5-1 and TRBJ2-3; weak D call: TRBD2 (6 bases). V lost 6 bases and J 1 base, leaving 12 bases between the germline ends. The CDR3 loop spans 14 amino acids. Germline loops: CDR1 SGHRS, CDR2 YFSETQ. The CDR3 region is CASTATGGTDTQYF. The CDR3 nucleotides read TGCGCCAGCACCGCCACGGGAGGCACAGATACGCAGTATTTT.

The chain employs TRBV5-4 and TRBJ1-2; 7 bases map to TRBD1. CDR1 and CDR2 (germline): SGHNT, YYREEE (reference sequence). V was pared by 3 bases and J by 4 bases, with 6 bases of the junction left unmatched. The CDR3 spans 14 residues. CDR3 region: CASSSRGPGYGYTF. DNA of the CDR3: TGTGCCAGCAGCTCTAGGGGGCCCGGCTATGGCTACACCTTC.

The chain has TRBV11-1 and TRBJ1-2; 7 bases are shared with TRBD1. The germline gives CDR1 SGHAT, CDR2 FQDESV (reference sequence). V was pared by 5 bases and J by 6 bases, with 6 bases of the junction left unmatched. The CDR3 spans 13 residues. CDR3 protein: CASSLGTANGYTF. DNA for the CDR3: TGTGCCAGCAGCCTAGGGACAGCCAATGGCTACACCTTC.

The chain employs TRBV2 and TRBJ2-7; TRBD1 aligns across 8 bases. The CDR3 covers 15 residues. V lost 6 bases, J lost 4 bases, and 11 bases stayed unmatched. Germline assignment: CDR1 SNHLY and CDR2 FYNNEI. The CDR3 DNA is TGTGCCAGCAGCGGACAGGGTCGCGATAGTTACGAGCAGTACTTC. Translating gives CASSGQGRDSYEQYF.

The V gene is TRBV18, the J gene TRBJ1-5; D is possibly TRBD1 (5 bases). CDR1 KGHSH and CDR2 LQKENI come from the germline V gene. This CDR3 contains 14 residues. V was clipped by 3 bases and J by 7 bases, with 13 bases between them. The CDR3 nucleotides read TGTGCCAGCTCACCTCGGGAGGGGTACCAGCCCCAGCATTTT. Amino acids: CASSPREGYQPQHF.

This clone was picked up a small number of times. The gene calls are TRBV5-1 and TRBJ1-1; 9 positions agree with TRBD1. The length of the CDR3 is 17 residues. Germline V lookup: CDR1 SGHRS, CDR2 YFSETQ. CDR3 sequence (DNA): TGCAAGCAGAAGACGGCATACGAGTTGACAGGGGGCACTGAAGCTTTCTTT. Amino acid sequence: CKQKTAYELTGGTEAFF.

The gene calls are TRBV29-1 and TRBJ1-3, with D uncertain. The germline V and J ends were trimmed by 7 bases and 0 bases, with 13 bases remaining between them. This CDR3 is 14 amino acids long. Germline values: CDR1 SQVTM, CDR2 ANQGSEA. CDR3 DNA: TGCAGCGGTGGGGAGAGTAGCTCTGGAAACACCATATATTTT. Encoded protein: CSGGESSSGNTIYF.

CDR3 bases: TGTGCCAGCAGCACCCGGACAGGGACCTACGAGCAGTACTTC. It is translated as CASSTRTGTYEQYF. This chain joins TRBV13 and TRBJ2-7; 8 nucleotides match TRBD1. V lost 5 bases to trimming and J lost 2 bases; unmatched junction nucleotides: 5. Germline V gene data show CDR1 as PRHDT and CDR2 as FYEKMQ (reference sequence). The CDR3 spans 14 residues.

The chain employs TRBV7-2 and TRBJ2-5; TRBD1 aligns across 11 bases. The V gene end was trimmed by 5 bases and the J gene end by 5 bases; junction bases not matched to a gene: 7. The CDR3 runs to 15 residues. Germline lookup yields CDR1 SGHTA and CDR2 FQGNSA. CDR3 nucleotides: TGTGCCAGCAGCGCCGGACAGGGGGCTAGGGAGACCCAGTACTTC. It translates to CASSAGQGARETQYF.

This chain joins TRBV7-9 and TRBJ1-1; possibly TRBD1 for D (6 bases). This CDR3 has 14 residues. Trimming shortened V by 1 base and J by 6 bases, and 12 bases separated the two germline ends. Germline V gives CDR1 SEHNR, CDR2 FQNEAQ (reference sequence). The CDR3 nucleotides read TGTGCCAGCAGCTTAGTTGGGGGCTGGGCTGAAGCTTTCTTT. This gives the protein CASSLVGGWAEAFF.

The J gene is TRBJ2-1, the V gene TRBV5-1; perhaps TRBD1 as D (6 bases). The ends were cut back, 2 bases at V and 7 bases at J, with 16 bases in the middle. This CDR3 is 15 amino acids long. CDR1 and CDR2 from the germline V gene are SGHRS and YFSETQ. The CDR3 region has the DNA TGCGCCAGCAGCTTATCCCCTGGGGGCACTAATGAGCAGTTCTTC. Its translation is CASSLSPGGTNEQFF.

This chain connects TRBV13 to TRBJ2-4; possibly TRBD1 for D (7 bases). There are 15 residues in the CDR3. Trimming took off 5 bases at V and 7 bases at J, with 18 bases between the two ends. Germline V gene data show CDR1 as PRHDT and CDR2 as FYEKMQ (reference sequence). CDR3 coding DNA: TGTGCCAGCAGCCCCCAGGGGGGATTAGGGAACATTCAGTACTTC. Amino acid sequence: CASSPQGGLGNIQYF.

This chain connects TRBV5-6 to TRBJ1-2; the D gene is possibly TRBD1 (6 bases). Germline V gives CDR1 SGHDT, CDR2 YYEEEE. The CDR3 is 16 residues long. V gave up 3 bases and J gave up 2 bases, with 17 bases separating them. Here the CDR3 DNA reads TGTGCCAGCAGCTATGGGAAGGGGGGGAGCAACTATGGCTACACCTTC. Translated, it gives CASSYGKGGSNYGYTF. Variable domain in full (rest from reference TRBV5-6 and TRBJ1-2): DAGVTQSPTHLIKTRGQQVTLRCSPKSGHDTVSWYQQALGQGPQFIFQYYEEEERQRGNFPDRFSGHQFPNYSSELNVNALLLGDSALYLCASSYGKGGSNYGYTFGSGTRLTVV.

The chain links TRBV6-5 to TRBJ1-4; D may be TRBD1 (6 bases). Germline-derived CDR1 and CDR2 are MNHEY and SVGAGI. This CDR3 region has 15 residues. Trimming removed 5 bases at V and 8 bases at J, with 18 bases between. The CDR3 DNA reads TGTGCCAGCAGTGTTTTACAGGGACCCCTAGAAAAACTGTTTTTT. Amino acid sequence: CASSVLQGPLEKLFF.